These 10 T cell receptor beta chains came from one sample sequenced in a study of Ad26.COV2.S vaccination and SARS-CoV-2 variants. Stated treatment: about 20 received Ad26.COV2.S at low or high dose, single or two shots; roughly 5 received placebo; per-sample allocation not given. Day 63 following the first vaccine or placebo injection was when the samples were taken. The table came from immunoSEQ multiplex PCR; TCRdb's copy has only in-frame clones and leaves some out. The sample includes roughly 390,000 clones, less than 90% of them seen just once. The source material was peripheral blood, sampled in a trial of Ad26.COV2.S vaccine versus placebo. Source of these receptors: a person aged 18 to 59 who received the Ad26.COV2.S COVID-19 vaccine or a placebo.

The gene calls are TRBV21-1 and TRBJ2-7; the table's D call, TRBD1, has no DNA check behind it. TRBV21-1 is termed a pseudogene. This CDR3 region has 12 residues. The CDR3 spells CAIPGQTYEQYF. CDR3 DNA sequence: TGTGCCATCCCGGGACAGACCTACGAGCAGTACTTC.

This clone was observed a single time. The V and J genes are TRBV7-2 and TRBJ1-3; tentative D call: TRBD1 (5 bases). The CDR3 contains 15 residues. From germline, CDR1 is SGHTA and CDR2 FQGNSA. Trimming shortened V by 5 bases and J by 3 bases, and 14 bases separated the two germline ends. The CDR3 region has the DNA TGTGCCAGCAGCCCAGGGTGGGGAATTGGAAACACCATATATTTT. It encodes CASSPGWGIGNTIYF. Full variable domain (rest looked up from reference TRBV7-2 and TRBJ1-3): GAGVSQSPSNKVTEKGKDVELRCDPISGHTALYWYRQSLGQGLEFLIYFQGNSAPDKSGLPSDRFSAERTGGSVSTLTIQRTQQEDSAVYLCASSPGWGIGNTIYFGEGSWLTVV.

The chain is built from TRBV30 and TRBJ2-6; D tentatively reads TRBD1 or TRBD2 (5 bases each). Trimming stripped 0 bases from V and 1 base from J, with 16 bases between. The CDR3 covers 18 residues. CDR1 GTSNPN and CDR2 SVGIG come from the germline V gene (reference sequence). The CDR3 is CAWSVARVGVSGANVLTF. The CDR3 bases are TGTGCCTGGAGTGTCGCGCGGGTGGGGGTTTCTGGGGCCAACGTCCTGACTTTC.

The chain uses TRBV2 and TRBJ2-2; no firm D call. CDR3 size: 13 residues. The V end lost 1 base, the J end lost 2 bases, and 2 bases lay between the germline ends. Germline V gives CDR1 SNHLY, CDR2 FYNNEI. CDR3 amino acids: CASSEVNTGELFF. The CDR3 coding sequence is TGTGCCAGCAGTGAAGTTAACACCGGGGAGCTGTTTTTT.

Here the CDR3 reads CASSLDAWRGLLTDTQYF. CDR3 sequence (DNA): TGTGCCAGCAGCTTAGATGCTTGGCGCGGCTTACTCACAGATACGCAGTATTTT. V is TRBV11-2 and J is TRBJ2-3; D ambiguous. CDR1 is SGHAT, CDR2 FQNNGV, per germline. The V gene lost 0 bases and the J gene lost 2 bases, with 18 bases spanning the gap. This CDR3 has 18 residues.

This chain joins TRBV6-5 and TRBJ1-2; TRBD1 matches at 8 bases. The CDR3 runs to 14 residues. Trimming cost V 8 bases and J 0 bases; bases outside gene matches: 5. Germline loops: CDR1 MNHEY, CDR2 SVGAGI. The CDR3 loop reads CASSQDRANYGYTF. The CDR3 coding sequence is TGTGCCAGCTCCCAGGACAGGGCTAACTATGGCTACACCTTC.

V usage is TRBV7-9 and J usage is TRBJ1-1; tentatively, D is TRBD1 (5 bases). Germline lookup yields CDR1 SEHNR and CDR2 FQNEAQ (reference sequence). This CDR3 contains 13 residues. Trimming took 2 bases from V and 4 from J, leaving 8 bases between them. The CDR3 coding sequence is TGTGCCAGCAGCTTATCGGGGCGCACTGAAGCTTTCTTT. Translating it yields CASSLSGRTEAFF. The full variable domain, rest sourced from reference TRBV7-9 and TRBJ1-1, is DTGVSQNPRHKITKRGQNVTFRCDPISEHNRLYWYRQTLGQGPEFLTYFQNEAQLEKSRLLSDRFSAERPKGSFSTLEIQRTEQGDSAMYLCASSLSGRTEAFFGQGTRLTVV.

The chain couples TRBV12-1 to TRBJ2-7; the table's D call, TRBD1, has no DNA check behind it. TRBV12-1 is marked as a pseudogene. The CDR3 covers 15 residues. The CDR3: CASSPKIGQGYEQYF. The CDR3, as DNA: TGTGCCAGCAGCCCAAAAATAGGACAGGGGTACGAGCAGTACTTC.

CDR3 amino acids: CATSDPTDNEQFF. The CDR3 DNA reads TGTGCCACCAGTGACCCGACCGACAATGAGCAGTTCTTC. The rearrangement joins TRBV24-1 to TRBJ2-1, with D unresolved. The germline gives CDR1 KGHDR, CDR2 SFDVKD. The ends were cut back, 4 bases at V and 5 bases at J, with 8 bases in the middle. CDR3 size: 13 residues.

The rearrangement links TRBV19 to TRBJ1-2; D gene uncertain. The CDR3 is made up of 13 amino acids. The V gene lost 7 bases and the J gene lost 11 bases, with 20 bases spanning the gap. CDR1 is LNHDA and CDR2 is SQIVND in the germline V gene (reference sequence). The CDR3 region is CASTTSREGQYTF. In DNA form, the CDR3 reads TGTGCCAGTACCACCTCCCGGGAGGGTCAATACACCTTC.